The rows below give T cell receptor beta chains drawn from one sample of a study of CD8 T cells in ankylosing spondylitis. TCRdb called the 5' RACE reads again in MiXCR, with one record for every CDR3 protein. This table has around 340,000 distinct CDR3 sequences, about 14% appearing once. Material for sequencing was blood, either unsorted or a sorted T cell fraction (not recorded which). These receptors were collected from a male donor with ankylosing spondylitis or in good health (not recorded which). Each CDR3 is given with its conserved first and last residue. The D gene is left open where the match is weak. Clone size is stated in some rows and not others, as once, few, many or a class when expanded.

>TRBJ2-7|.|.|TRBV4-2
TGTGCCAGCAGCCAAGAGGGGAACTACGAGCAGTACTTC
CASSQEGNYEQYF
>TRBJ2-1|.|.|TRBV5-1
TGCGCCAGCAGACCACAGGGAGGAGGAGGGAATGAGCAGTTCTTC
CASRPQGGGGNEQFF
>TRBJ1-1|many|.|TRBV12-3/TRBV12-4
TGTGCCAGCAGTGGACAGAAAGAGTTGAACACTGAAGCTTTCTTT
CASSGQKELNTEAFF
>TRBJ1-1|few|TRBD1|TRBV11-2
TGTGCCAGCACTCGCCTGACAGGGCCTAACACTGAAGCTTTCTTT
CASTRLTGPNTEAFF
>TRBJ2-1|.|TRBD2|TRBV2
TGTGCCAGCGGCCCATGGGACTACGGGCAGTTCTTC
CASGPWDYGQFF
>TRBJ2-1|many|.|TRBV4-2
TGTGCCAGCAGCCAAGAACTGAGCTCCTACAATGAGCAGTTCTTC
CASSQELSSYNEQFF
>TRBJ2-1|.|.|TRBV18
TGTGCCAGCTCAGACCAGGTGGGAGAGCAGTTCTTC
CASSDQVGEQFF
>TRBJ1-1|.|.|TRBV5-1
TGCGCCAGCAGAGGCACCCAAAACACTGAAGCTTTCTTT
CASRGTQNTEAFF
>TRBJ2-1|few|TRBD1|TRBV10-3
TGTGCCATCAGGGAGGGACAGGGAGTTGAGGATGAGCAGTTCTTC
CAIREGQGVEDEQFF
>TRBJ2-3|.|.|TRBV7-2
TGTGCCAGCAGTCCCCCCCCCATAGGGGCGGCGACGCAGTATTTT
CASSPPPIGAATQYF
>TRBJ2-1|few|.|TRBV5-5
TGTGCCAGCAGGGAGACTGGCGGGCCTGAGAAGCAGTTCTTC
CASRETGGPEKQFF
>TRBJ2-3|many|.|TRBV20-1
TGCAGTGCTAGAGATGGAGGGGGAAGAGATACGCAGTATTTT
CSARDGGGRDTQYF
>TRBJ1-1|.|.|TRBV10-3
TGTGCCATCTCGGGGGGGTTAAGCACTGAAGCTTTCTTT
CAISGGLSTEAFF
>TRBJ2-2|many|.|TRBV12-3/TRBV12-4
TGTGCCAGCAGCTCAGGACCGGGTCTATTCGCCGGGGAGCTGTTTTTT
CASSSGPGLFAGELFF
>TRBJ2-5|.|.|TRBV9
TGTGCCAGCAGCCCAGGGACCGCTGGGGAGACCCAGTACTTC
CASSPGTAGETQYF
>TRBJ2-6|few|.|TRBV29-1
TGCAGCGTTGACTGGGGACGGGGATCTGGGGCCAACGTCCTGACTTTC
CSVDWGRGSGANVLTF
>TRBJ1-1|many|TRBD1|TRBV12-3/TRBV12-4
TGTGCCAGCAGTTTAGACGCAGGGGGGGGCACTGAAGCTTTCTTT
CASSLDAGGGTEAFF
>TRBJ2-7|.|TRBD1|TRBV5-1
TGCGCCAGCAGCATCGACAGGGGTAGAACTAGCGAGCAGTACTTC
CASSIDRGRTSEQYF
>TRBJ2-1|few|.|TRBV9
TGTGCCAGCAGCGTAAACAGGGGAGGCAATGAGCAGTTCTTC
CASSVNRGGNEQFF
>TRBJ2-3|few|TRBD2|TRBV7-2
TGTGCCAGCAGCTTTGGCGGGAGGCCAGATACGCAGTATTTT
CASSFGGRPDTQYF
>TRBJ2-2|.|TRBD1|TRBV6-5
TGTGCCAGCAGTACTTCACAGGGGGCCGGGGAGCTGTTTTTT
CASSTSQGAGELFF
>TRBJ2-1|.|TRBD2|TRBV7-9
TGTGCCAGCAGCTTAGATTCGGGCGGGAGGACCTACAATGAGCAGTTCTTC
CASSLDSGGRTYNEQFF
>TRBJ2-3|few|.|TRBV7-9
TGTGCCAGCAGGTGGGACCCCACAGATACGCAGTATTTT
CASRWDPTDTQYF
>TRBJ2-2|few|TRBD2|TRBV10-3
TGTGCCATCACAGCGGGAGAGATTAACACCGGGGAGCTGTTTTTT
CAITAGEINTGELFF
>TRBJ2-2|many|.|TRBV20-1
TGCAGTGCTAGACCGATCACCGGGGAGCTGTTTTTT
CSARPITGELFF
>TRBJ1-5|.|.|TRBV5-5
TGTGCCAGCAGCTCGGGCGGGAGGCTCACTTTCTATCAGCCCCAGCATTTT
CASSSGGRLTFYQPQHF
>TRBJ2-1|.|TRBD2|TRBV7-2
TGTGCCAGCAGCCCGGGAGGTGCGGGGGGACGTTACAATGAGCAGTTCTTC
CASSPGGAGGRYNEQFF
>TRBJ2-2|many|.|TRBV6-1
TGTGCCAGCTTCAGGGGCGGGAACACCGGGGAGCTGTTTTTT
CASFRGGNTGELFF
>TRBJ2-5|few|.|TRBV5-1
TGCGCCAGCAGCTTGGTGACGGTCCAAGAGACCCAGTACTTC
CASSLVTVQETQYF
>TRBJ2-3|.|TRBD2|TRBV20-1
TGCAGTGCTAGTGGGACTAGCGGGGATACAGATACGCAGTATTTT
CSASGTSGDTDTQYF
>TRBJ1-1|.|.|TRBV12-3/TRBV12-4
TGTGCCAGCACCACAAGGTACGGTGAAGCTTTCTTT
CASTTRYGEAFF
>TRBJ2-3|many|.|TRBV6-4
TGTGCCAGCAGAAGGTTTGCGAGCGGAAGCACAGATACGCAGTATTTT
CASRRFASGSTDTQYF
>TRBJ1-2|.|TRBD1|TRBV5-1
TGCGCCAGCAGCGACTTACCGGGACAGGGGAATGGCTACACCTTC
CASSDLPGQGNGYTF
>TRBJ1-1|.|.|TRBV7-2
TGTGCCAGCAGCTCAGGACCACCTCGCGAAGCTTTCTTT
CASSSGPPREAFF
>TRBJ2-7|few|TRBD1|TRBV27
TGTGCCAGCAGGAGTTTGGGGGGACAGGCCAGCTCCTACGAGCAGTACTTC
CASRSLGGQASSYEQYF
>TRBJ1-5|few|TRBD1|TRBV19
TGTGCCAGTAGGCTCCGGGACAGGGTTAATCAGCCCCAGCATTTT
CASRLRDRVNQPQHF
>TRBJ2-1|.|.|TRBV10-2
TGCGCCAGCAGTGAAGGTCCGAGGACAATACCTTTCTCCTACAATGAGCAGTTCTTC
CASSEGPRTIPFSYNEQFF
>TRBJ2-7|.|.|TRBV7-8
TGTGCCAGCAGCAAGCTATCCGGGACAACCTACGAGCAGTACTTC
CASSKLSGTTYEQYF
>TRBJ1-2|few|TRBD1|TRBV11-2
TGTGCCAGCAGCTCGGGACAGGGTTGGGGTTATGGCTACACCTTC
CASSSGQGWGYGYTF
>TRBJ1-1|few|TRBD1|TRBV20-1
TGCAGTGCTGCTATCGACAGGGCAGGCACTGAAGCTTTCTTT
CSAAIDRAGTEAFF
>TRBJ1-5|.|TRBD1|TRBV3-1
TGTGCCAGCAGCCAAGCGGCAGGGGGGCATCAGCCCCAGCATTTT
CASSQAAGGHQPQHF
>TRBJ2-7|.|TRBD1|TRBV30
TGTGCCTGGAAGGGGGACAGGGTATCCTACGAGCAGTACTTC
CAWKGDRVSYEQYF
>TRBJ2-5|few|.|TRBV4-1
TGCGCCAGCAGCCAGGGGGACTTCCAAGAGACCCAGTACTTC
CASSQGDFQETQYF
>TRBJ1-2|.|.|TRBV27
TGTGCCAGCAGAGGAGGGGGGGGATTTAACTATGGCTACACCTTC
CASRGGGGFNYGYTF
>TRBJ2-1|few|.|TRBV19
TGTGCCAGTGGCCCGGGACGGATCTACAATGAGCAGTTCTTC
CASGPGRIYNEQFF
>TRBJ2-1|.|TRBD1|TRBV5-1
TGCGCCAGCAGCTTTAACACCGGGACAGACAATGAGCAGTTCTTC
CASSFNTGTDNEQFF
>TRBJ2-4|few|.|TRBV12-3/TRBV12-4
TGTGCCAGCAGTTACAGCGTAAACATTCAGTACTTC
CASSYSVNIQYF
>TRBJ2-5|many|.|TRBV4-1
TGCGCCAGCAGCCAAGATCCAATTGTGACCCAGTACTTC
CASSQDPIVTQYF
>TRBJ1-1|.|.|TRBV6-1
TGTGCCAGCAGTGGGGGACGGCCTGAAGCTTTCTTT
CASSGGRPEAFF
>TRBJ1-1|few|.|TRBV28
TGTGCCACCAAAGTTCGGCAAACTGAAGCTTTCTTT
CATKVRQTEAFF
>TRBJ2-1|.|.|TRBV3-1
TGTGCCAGCAGCCAAGACGAAGGGCCCTACAATGAGCAGTTCTTC
CASSQDEGPYNEQFF
>TRBJ2-1|.|.|TRBV18
TGTGCCAGCTCCATCGCGGACCGCAAATTCTTC
CASSIADRKFF